The 28 T cell receptor beta chains below come from one sample, sequenced in a study of regulatory T cells in long-lasting Graves disease. This sample's time point: persistent/refractory GD, antithyroid drugs over 5 years with positive TRAb. The TCR library used RNA extracted from PBMCs. Relying on iRepertoire HTBI primers and Arm-PCR of CDR3 regions, the team built TCR beta libraries. TCRdb called the multiplex PCR reads again in MiXCR, with one record for every CDR3 protein. The data contain 350,000 to 500,000 distinct CDR3 sequences, under 25% of them singletons. Specimen: peripheral blood mononuclear cells (PBMCs), collected when the disease was refractory, from a patient treated with antithyroid drugs. Receptor source: a female donor with Graves disease.

This clonotype appeared a few times. The chain uses TRBV5-1 and TRBJ2-1; maybe TRBD2 (5 bases). V was cut by 4 bases and J by 0 bases, with 11 bases left in between. Germline V gives CDR1 SGHRS, CDR2 YFSETQ. The CDR3 loop spans 15 amino acids. The CDR3 here is CASSLEGVSYNEQFF. CDR3 coding DNA: TGCGCCAGCAGCCTAGAGGGTGTCTCCTACAATGAGCAGTTCTTC.

V usage is TRBV9 and J usage is TRBJ2-1, with D perhaps matching TRBD2 (6 bases). V lost 4 bases to trimming and J lost 4 bases, with 15 bases between them. The germline CDR1 and CDR2 sequences are SGDLS and YYNGEE. The CDR3 runs 15 residues. CDR3 protein: CASSQGSGAYNEQFF. The CDR3 DNA reads TGTGCCAGCAGCCAAGGGTCGGGAGCTTACAATGAGCAGTTCTTC. Using reference TRBV9 and TRBJ2-1 for the parts outside the CDR3, the full variable domain is DSGVTQTPKHLITATGQRVTLRCSPRSGDLSVYWYQQSLDQGLQFLIQYYNGEERAKGNILERFSAQQFPDLHSELNLSSLELGDSALYFCASSQGSGAYNEQFFGPGTRLTVL.

Many counts were recorded for this clonotype. This chain's CDR3 is CASSSPDSNEQYF. The CDR3 nucleotides read TGTGCCAGCAGCTCCCCGGACAGTAACGAGCAGTACTTC. V usage is TRBV27 and J usage is TRBJ2-7, with TRBD1 as a possible D gene (6 bases). CDR1 is MNHEY and CDR2 is SMNVEV in the germline V gene (reference sequence). The CDR3 sequence is 13 residues long. The germline V and J ends were trimmed by 6 bases and 5 bases, with 14 bases remaining between them.

This clonotype came up many times. This rearrangement joins TRBV6-5 to TRBJ2-2; D is ambiguous. V lost 2 bases and J 8 bases, leaving 9 bases between the germline ends. Germline V CDR1 and CDR2: MNHEY, SVGAGI. This CDR3 has 13 amino acids. This chain's CDR3 is CASSYPGPGELFF. Here the CDR3 DNA reads TGTGCCAGCAGTTACCCAGGCCCTGGGGAGCTGTTTTTT.

This clonotype was seen ten or more times. The chain carries TRBV6-5 and TRBJ1-2; 10 bases align to TRBD1. The CDR3 has 17 amino acids. The V and J ends lost 2 bases and 2 bases, in that order; junction bases with no gene match: 8. The germline gives CDR1 MNHEY, CDR2 SVGAGI. DNA of the CDR3: TGTGCCAGCAGTTACCGCCGGGACAGGGGATTGAACTATGGCTACACCTTC. Translated, it gives CASSYRRDRGLNYGYTF.

There are a few counts of this clonotype. The V gene is TRBV19, the J gene TRBJ2-2; D ambiguous. The CDR3 runs to 13 residues. Trimming pared 1 base from V and 6 bases from J, leaving 6 bases between. Germline values: CDR1 LNHDA, CDR2 SQIVND (reference sequence). Here the CDR3 reads CASSIVGPGELFF. The CDR3 DNA follows: TGTGCCAGTAGTATAGTTGGCCCCGGGGAGCTGTTTTTT.

A note on this clonotype: This clone may be a read error of a much larger clone one base away. The chain couples TRBV6-5 to TRBJ1-2; D is ambiguous. CDR3 length: 14 residues. Germline CDR1 reads MNHEY; CDR2 reads SVGAGI. The CDR3: CACSYPDQIGGYTF. CDR3 nucleotides: TGTGCCTGCAGTTACCCGGACCAAATCGGCGGCTACACCTTC.

This clonotype was found many times. The chain combines TRBV6-1 with TRBJ1-5, with 8 nucleotides matching TRBD1. Germline values: CDR1 MNHNS, CDR2 SASEGT. CDR3 length: 16 amino acids. Unmatched junction bases numbered 9, after V lost 2 bases and J lost 6 bases. CDR3 coding DNA: TGTGCCAGCAGTGAATTGGGCAGGGGGCTAAGTCAGCCCCAGCATTTT. It encodes CASSELGRGLSQPQHF.

The table lists this clonotype with a few counts. V and J are TRBV28 and TRBJ2-3, with TRBD2 matching 11 bases. From germline, CDR1 is MDHEN and CDR2 SYDVKM. Germline trimming cut 3 bases from V and 4 bases from J; bases unmatched to any gene: 3. This CDR3 has 15 amino acids. The CDR3 DNA follows: TGTGCCAGCAGTTTTGCTAGCGGGAGGCCAGATACGCAGTATTTT. Residues: CASSFASGRPDTQYF.

The chain couples TRBV5-1 to TRBJ2-3, with D uncertain. The CDR3 has 12 amino acids. Germline CDR1 and CDR2: SGHRS and YFSETQ. V was trimmed by 7 bases and J by 1 base, leaving 7 bases between them. The DNA for the CDR3 is TGCGCCAGCCACACAGGCACAGATACGCAGTATTTT. Encoded protein: CASHTGTDTQYF.

Many counts were recorded for this clonotype. V gene TRBV2 combines with J gene TRBJ2-5; D possibly corresponds to TRBD1 (6 bases). V was pared by 5 bases and J by 5 bases, with 12 bases between. Germline CDR1 and CDR2: SNHLY and FYNNEI. The CDR3 length is 13 residues. CDR3 nucleotide sequence: TGTGCCAGCAGTCTCAGGGGTGGGGAGACCCAGTACTTC. Translation: CASSLRGGETQYF.

The J gene is TRBJ2-7, the V gene TRBV18; D remains unclear. The CDR3 is 14 amino acids. Between the trimmed V and J ends, which lost 2 bases and 0 bases, there was a span of 8 bases. Germline CDR1 reads KGHSH; CDR2 reads LQKENI. The CDR3 bases are TGTGCCAGCTCACCAGCACGTACCTCCTACGAGCAGTACTTC. Protein product: CASSPARTSYEQYF.

This clonotype was counted many times. The chain employs TRBV2 and TRBJ1-5; unclear D gene. Germline V gives CDR1 SNHLY, CDR2 FYNNEI. The CDR3 has 14 amino acids. With 6 bases removed from V and 1 base from J, the gap between germline ends came to 10 bases. The CDR3 coding sequence is TGTGCCAGCAGACCTGAGGGAAGCAATCAGCCCCAGCATTTT. Its translation is CASRPEGSNQPQHF. The full variable domain, completed using reference TRBV2 and TRBJ1-5, is EPEVTQTPSHQVTQMGQEVILRCVPISNHLYFYWYRQILGQKVEFLVSFYNNEISEKSEIFDDQFSVERPDGSNFTLKIRSTKLEDSAMYFCASRPEGSNQPQHFGDGTRLSIL.

This clonotype was picked up many times. The chain combines TRBV28 with TRBJ1-5; TRBD1 matches at 7 bases. The CDR3 is 15 amino acids. Germline V lookup: CDR1 MDHEN, CDR2 SYDVKM. V shed 6 bases and J 2 bases; nucleotides not matched to a gene: 7. The CDR3 nucleotides are TGTGCCAGCAGACCACTTGGGACAGGCAATCAGCCCCAGCATTTT. This sequence encodes CASRPLGTGNQPQHF.

On this clonotype: Compared with germline, one end of the junction differs, possibly owing to a read error. This chain uses TRBV18 with TRBJ2-5; D possibly corresponds to TRBD1 (6 bases). The CDR3 is 13 residues long. The germline V gene encodes CDR1 KGHSH and CDR2 LQKENI. This CDR3 is CASSGGIGETQCF. CDR3 nucleotide sequence: TGTGCCAGCTCTGGGGGCATTGGAGAGACCCAGTGCTTC.

The sample holds a few counts of this clonotype. The V gene is TRBV19, the J gene TRBJ1-5; 7 nucleotides match TRBD1. The CDR3 sequence is 15 residues long. Trimming removed 5 bases from V and 3 bases from J; junction bases left unmatched: 7. The germline gives CDR1 LNHDA, CDR2 SQIVND (reference sequence). The CDR3 nucleotides read TGTGCCAGTAGTTTACGACAGGGAGTCAATCAGCCCCAGCATTTT. Translation: CASSLRQGVNQPQHF.

This clonotype appeared a few times. The gene calls are TRBV28 and TRBJ2-5, with D tentatively TRBD1 (6 bases). The CDR3 runs to 15 residues. V lost 5 bases and J lost 6, with 19 bases in between. Germline CDR1 and CDR2: MDHEN and SYDVKM. CDR3 in amino acids: CASSPEQGRLQTQYF. The CDR3 region has the DNA TGTGCCAGCAGTCCCGAGCAGGGGCGCTTGCAGACCCAGTACTTC.

This clonotype was detected many times. The CDR3 DNA sequence: TGCAGCGTTGAACGGGATCGGGGCTACACCTTC. Translated: CSVERDRGYTF. This sequence joins TRBV29-1 and TRBJ1-2; D remains unclear. The ends were cut back, 2 bases at V and 8 bases at J, with 9 bases in the middle. CDR1 and CDR2 from the germline V gene are SQVTM and ANQGSEA. The CDR3 has 11 amino acids.

This clonotype came up a few times. The V and J genes are TRBV10-1 and TRBJ2-2, with D uncertain. Trimming removed 4 bases from V and 0 bases from J, with 6 bases in between. CDR1 and CDR2 (germline): WNHNN, SYGVQD (reference sequence). The length of the CDR3 is 14 residues. CDR3 sequence reads: CASSGRPNTGELFF. CDR3 in DNA: TGCGCCAGCAGTGGCAGGCCGAACACCGGGGAGCTGTTTTTT.

V and J are TRBV10-3 and TRBJ2-7; 7 bases map to TRBD2. CDR3 length equals 13 residues. The ends lost 11 bases at V and 7 bases at J; junction bases unmatched: 14. Germline CDR1 is ENHRY and CDR2 is SYGVKD. CDR3 nucleotides: TGTGCCCTGGGGGGGACTTCTCTGGGGGAGCAGTACTTC. Protein product: CALGGTSLGEQYF.

This clonotype was seen at least ten times. The rearrangement uses TRBV20-1 and TRBJ1-4; TRBD1 agrees at 10 bases. CDR1 and CDR2 (germline): DFQATT, SNEGSKA (reference sequence). Trimming removed 2 bases from V and 3 bases from J; junction bases left unmatched: 9. The CDR3 runs to 17 residues. In DNA, the CDR3 is TGCAGTGCTAGAATCTCAGGACAGGGGGTGTCTAATGAAAAACTGTTTTTT. Translation: CSARISGQGVSNEKLFF.

The table lists this clonotype with a few counts. V gene TRBV13 combines with J gene TRBJ2-7, with D perhaps being TRBD1 or TRBD2 (5 bases each). Deletions cut 5 bases from V and 5 bases from J, with 16 bases between. The CDR3 covers 14 residues. The V gene's germline CDR1 is PRHDT and CDR2 FYEKMQ (reference sequence). The CDR3 sequence is CASSPGAAGDEQYF. The CDR3, as DNA: TGTGCCAGCAGCCCCGGGGCGGCTGGGGACGAGCAGTACTTC.

This clonotype has just a few counts. This sequence joins TRBV5-4 and TRBJ1-1, with D unresolved. Germline assignment: CDR1 SGHNT and CDR2 YYREEE (reference sequence). The CDR3 loop spans 13 amino acids. V was pared by 6 bases and J by 4 bases, with 13 bases between. The CDR3 DNA sequence: TGTGCCAGCACCAATGGCCGCGTCACTGAAGCTTTCTTT. Its protein is CASTNGRVTEAFF. Full variable domain (missing parts from reference TRBV5-4 and TRBJ1-1): ETGVTQSPTHLIKTRGQQVTLRCSSQSGHNTVSWYQQALGQGPQFIFQYYREEENGRGNFPPRFSGLQFPNYSSELNVNALELDDSALYLCASTNGRVTEAFFGQGTRLTVV.

The chain links TRBV20-1 to TRBJ1-1, with D possibly matching TRBD1 (5 bases). V was clipped by 6 bases and J by 5 bases, with 10 bases between them. The CDR3 has 11 amino acids. Germline CDR1 and CDR2: DFQATT and SNEGSKA (reference sequence). The CDR3 spells CSAVRETEAFF. The CDR3 bases are TGCAGTGCCGTCAGGGAGACTGAAGCTTTCTTT.

The gene calls are TRBV7-3 and TRBJ2-1, with D perhaps TRBD2 (5 bases). The CDR3 length is 16 residues. Germline values: CDR1 SGHTA, CDR2 FQGTGA. V shed 4 bases and J shed 6 bases, with 19 bases lying between them. The CDR3 nucleotides read TGTGCCAGCAGCTCGGTTAGCGCGAAGGTGGGCAATGAGCAGTTCTTC. This sequence encodes CASSSVSAKVGNEQFF. Combining the CDR3 with reference TRBV7-3 and TRBJ2-1 gives the whole variable domain GAGVSQTPSNKVTEKGKYVELRCDPISGHTALYWYRQSLGQGPEFLIYFQGTGAADDSGLPNDRFFAVRPEGSVSTLKIQRTERGDSAVYLCASSSVSAKVGNEQFFGPGTRLTVL.

The sample holds many counts of this clonotype. This chain joins TRBV28 and TRBJ1-1, with D possibly matching TRBD1 (6 bases). Germline V gives CDR1 MDHEN, CDR2 SYDVKM. CDR3 length: 17 amino acids. Trimming cost V 3 bases and J 4 bases, with 21 bases left between them. The CDR3 region has the DNA TGTGCCAGCAGTTTGGGCGGGGACACCACCTGGGGCACTGAAGCTTTCTTT. Its translation: CASSLGGDTTWGTEAFF.

This clonotype was seen ten or more times. The gene calls are TRBV27 and TRBJ2-2; the D is unclear. This CDR3 has 14 amino acids. The germline CDR1 and CDR2 sequences are MNHEY and SMNVEV (reference sequence). The V end was cut by 0 bases, the J end by 4 bases, with 6 bases between. The DNA for the CDR3 is TGTGCCAGCAGTTTATCGAAGGGCACCGGGGAGCTGTTTTTT. Protein sequence: CASSLSKGTGELFF.

This clonotype has more than one count but fewer than ten. The rearrangement uses TRBV5-6 and TRBJ2-4; TRBD1 might be the D (5 bases). Germline V lookup: CDR1 SGHDT, CDR2 YYEEEE. Trimming shortened V by 4 bases and J by 5 bases, and 10 bases separated the two germline ends. The CDR3 has 13 amino acids. CDR3 loop: CASSGQGQNIQYF. CDR3 DNA: TGTGCCAGCAGCGGACAAGGCCAAAACATTCAGTACTTC.